Listed below are T cell receptor beta chains from one sample, sequenced in a study of monozygotic twins with inflammatory bowel disease. Reanalyzing the 5' RACE reads, TCRdb keeps one entry per CDR3 protein, without DNA. The sample has 440,000 or so distinct CDR3 sequences; the top ten hold 2% to 3%. Specimen: blood. These receptors were collected from a human donor with ulcerative colitis or Crohn's disease, or a healthy co-twin of an affected twin (not recorded which). Both conserved end residues are part of each CDR3.

cdr3_aa: CASSPRVSTDTQYF; j_call: TRBJ2-3; v_call: TRBV28
cdr3_aa: CSARVPGRYEQYF; j_call: TRBJ2-7; v_call: TRBV20-1
cdr3_aa: CASSSDRAVYTGELFF; j_call: TRBJ2-2; v_call: TRBV7-6
cdr3_aa: CSARASRFSYNEQFF; j_call: TRBJ2-1; v_call: TRBV20-1
cdr3_aa: CASSATTGASSPLHF; j_call: TRBJ1-6; v_call: TRBV7-2
cdr3_aa: CAISDSPGEDTQYF; j_call: TRBJ2-3; v_call: TRBV10-3
cdr3_aa: CASSPTGQGSPYEQYF; j_call: TRBJ2-7; v_call: TRBV12-3/TRBV12-4
cdr3_aa: CASSYGGLPETQYF; j_call: TRBJ2-5; v_call: TRBV6-5
cdr3_aa: CASSLAILAGAYTQYF; j_call: TRBJ2-3; v_call: TRBV11-3
cdr3_aa: CSASLGGGDEKLFF; j_call: TRBJ1-4; v_call: TRBV20-1
cdr3_aa: CATSRERNTGIQNIQYF; j_call: TRBJ2-4; v_call: TRBV15
cdr3_aa: CASSLFDTTNSPLHF; j_call: TRBJ1-6; v_call: TRBV7-2
cdr3_aa: CASTPGQGTSGGTEAFF; j_call: TRBJ1-1; v_call: TRBV5-1